Listed here are 6 T cell receptor beta chains from one sample, sequenced in a study of vaccination and CD4 T cells after COVID-19 (dated by TCRdb to between 2020 and 2023). Receptor amplification or capture employed PCR. TCRdb lists the instrument as Illumina iSeq 100. DNA from cultured CD4+ T cells was subjected to TCR sequencing with the Oncomine TCR Beta short-read assay at the Johns Hopkins FTIC core. The public sequencing data were trimmed at Q25 with fastp and processed into clonotypes with MiXCR by TCRdb, which kept only in-frame beta chains. Each entry is one CDR3 protein sequence, shown with its most common DNA and genes. The sample table records 15,000 to 20,000 distinct CDR3 sequences; around 32% of these occur just once. The ten biggest clones cover around 16% of the sample. The treatment or condition label of this sample denotes: approximately nine-day PBMC culture with coronavirus spike peptide pools or control peptides (ViraFEST assay).

No cognate antigen is known for these TCRs. Material: cultured CD4+ T cells from blood. Receptor source: a human donor with COVID-19.

This clonotype was observed a handful of times. The rearrangement links TRBV19 to TRBJ2-3; 8 bases map to TRBD1. CDR1 and CDR2 from the germline V gene are LNHDA and SQIVND (reference sequence). This CDR3 contains 16 residues. V lost 6 bases, J lost 4 bases, and 12 bases stayed unmatched. The CDR3 DNA reads TGTGCCAGTAGCTCCCCAAGGGCAGGGGGCGCAGATACGCAGTATTTT. Translated, it gives CASSSPRAGGADTQYF.

The J gene is TRBJ1-6, the V gene TRBV27, with D unclear. Per germline, CDR1 MNHEY and CDR2 SMNVEV (reference sequence). The V end lost 5 bases, the J end lost 4 bases, and 12 bases lay between the germline ends. This CDR3 has 15 residues. CDR3: CASSKARQYNSPLHF. In DNA form, the CDR3 reads TGTGCCAGCAGTAAAGCTAGGCAGTATAATTCACCCCTCCACTTT.

The V gene is TRBV14, the J gene TRBJ1-2; TRBD1 matches at 7 bases. CDR1 and CDR2 from the germline V gene are SGHDN and FVKESK. The length of the CDR3 is 15 residues. V lost 4 bases to trimming and J lost 0 bases; unmatched junction nucleotides: 5. The CDR3 sequence: CASSRPGTANYGYTF. The CDR3 DNA reads as TGTGCCAGCAGCCGACCCGGGACAGCTAACTATGGCTACACCTTC.

This clonotype came up a few times. The V gene is TRBV20-1, the J gene TRBJ2-2, with 9 bases identical to TRBD1. This CDR3 is 14 amino acids long. Germline CDR1 is DFQATT and CDR2 is SNEGSKA (reference sequence). After removal of 6 bases from V and 6 bases from J, the junction contained 8 bases not matched to a gene. CDR3 DNA: TGCAGTGCACCACAGGGGGCTTATGCCGGGGAGCTGTTTTTT. Protein sequence: CSAPQGAYAGELFF.

The gene calls are TRBV30 and TRBJ2-7; the D is unclear. Trimming left V 5 bases short and J 3 bases short, with 14 bases between. Looked up from germline, CDR1 is GTSNPN and CDR2 is SVGIG (reference sequence). The CDR3 runs to 13 residues. CDR3 in amino acids: CAWGMSAHYEQYF. The CDR3 coding sequence is TGTGCCTGGGGCATGTCAGCTCACTACGAGCAGTACTTC.

This clonotype was observed a single time. The chain couples TRBV27 to TRBJ1-4, with D possibly being TRBD1 (6 bases). Between the trimmed V and J ends, which lost 6 bases and 0 bases, there was a span of 17 bases. CDR1 and CDR2 from the germline V gene are MNHEY and SMNVEV (reference sequence). The CDR3 is 17 residues long. Here the CDR3 DNA reads TGTGCCAGCAGACTACTAGGGACACCTGCAACTAATGAAAAACTGTTTTTT. Amino acid sequence: CASRLLGTPATNEKLFF.